This is a list of T cell receptor beta chains from one sample in a study of blood T cells in healthy people across ages. TCRdb ran MiXCR on the 5' RACE reads and lists one entry per CDR3 protein. The top ten clones hold 3% of a sample with approximately 780,000 distinct CDR3 sequences, 25% to 30% of them seen once. Separately, the same data were catalogued under a study of T cells of mothers and their children.

The sequenced sample was blood. The receptors come from a boy between 10 and 17 years old in good health. Both conserved end residues are part of each CDR3. Each record gives: V gene, CDR3 length, D gene, J gene, clone size, CDR3 DNA, CDR3 protein. The D gene is left open where the match is weak. Where a row states a size, it is once, few, many or the class of an expanded clone; other rows omit it.

V: TRBV5-6; length: 14; D: TRBD1; J: TRBJ2-1; size: .; DNA: TGTGCCAGCAGCCTGGGGCCAGGGGGCTATGAGCAGTTCTTC; CDR3: CASSLGPGGYEQFF
V: TRBV28; length: 13; D: .; J: TRBJ2-7; size: few; DNA: TGTGCCAGCAGCTCCGGGACCCTGGGGGAGCAGTACTTC; CDR3: CASSSGTLGEQYF
V: TRBV11-2; length: 15; D: TRBD2; J: TRBJ2-7; size: few; DNA: TGTGCCAGCAGCTTTCGGTTAGCGGGGGTTTACGAGCAGTACTTC; CDR3: CASSFRLAGVYEQYF
V: TRBV7-9; length: 10; D: .; J: TRBJ2-5; size: few; DNA: TGTGCCAGCATCCTTGAGACCCAGTACTTC; CDR3: CASILETQYF
V: TRBV29-1; length: 13; D: TRBD2; J: TRBJ2-4; size: few; DNA: TGCAGCGTTGAGACTAGCGGGAAAAACATTCAGTACTTC; CDR3: CSVETSGKNIQYF
V: TRBV4-1; length: 16; D: TRBD1; J: TRBJ2-7; size: .; DNA: TGCGCCAGCAGCCAAGATCCCGGGACAGGGAGATACGAGCAGTACTTC; CDR3: CASSQDPGTGRYEQYF
V: TRBV6-1; length: 15; D: TRBD1; J: TRBJ2-7; size: .; DNA: TGTGCCAGCAGTGAAAAAACAGGGGGCTCCTACGAGCAATACTTC; CDR3: CASSEKTGGSYEQYF
V: TRBV10-3; length: 13; D: .; J: TRBJ2-3; size: .; DNA: TGTGCCACTCGGGGGGCGAGCACAGATACGCAGTATTTT; CDR3: CATRGASTDTQYF
V: TRBV5-6; length: 16; D: .; J: TRBJ1-2; size: few; DNA: TGTGCCAGCAGCCCTCGGACGACAGGAGTTAACTATGGCTACACCTTC; CDR3: CASSPRTTGVNYGYTF
V: TRBV20-1; length: 13; D: TRBD1; J: TRBJ2-7; size: .; DNA: TGCAGTGCTAGTGGGACAGAGTCCTACGAGCAGTACTTC; CDR3: CSASGTESYEQYF
V: TRBV5-1; length: 17; D: .; J: TRBJ1-4; size: .; DNA: TGCGCCAGCAGCTTGTATGGGGGAAGGACAACTAATGAAAAACTGTTTTTT; CDR3: CASSLYGGRTTNEKLFF
V: TRBV20-1; length: 14; D: TRBD1; J: TRBJ1-5; size: .; DNA: TGCAGTGCTGGGAGACAGGGTAGCAATCAGCCCCAGCATTTT; CDR3: CSAGRQGSNQPQHF
V: TRBV23-1; length: 9; D: .; J: TRBJ1-6; size: few; DNA: TGCGCCAGTGAAACACCCCTCCACTTT; CDR3: CASETPLHF
V: TRBV29-1; length: 12; D: .; J: TRBJ2-5; size: .; DNA: TGCAGCGTTCCTAGGGGAGAAGAGACCCAGTACTTC; CDR3: CSVPRGEETQYF
V: TRBV5-1; length: 16; D: .; J: TRBJ2-5; size: few; DNA: TGCGCCAGCAGCCCCCTGGGGCGGGGGCTTCAAGAGACCCAGTACTTC; CDR3: CASSPLGRGLQETQYF
V: TRBV18; length: 14; D: TRBD1; J: TRBJ1-6; size: many; DNA: TGCGCCAGCAGCCCTGGGACAGGGGGCTCACCCCTCCACTTT; CDR3: CASSPGTGGSPLHF
V: TRBV7-2; length: 13; D: .; J: TRBJ2-5; size: .; DNA: TGTGCCAGCCTCTCGGACAGTCAAGAGACCCAGTACTTC; CDR3: CASLSDSQETQYF
V: TRBV20-1; length: 14; D: TRBD2; J: TRBJ2-7; size: few; DNA: TGCAGTGCTAGGAGCGGGACCCGCTCCTACGAGCAGTACTTC; CDR3: CSARSGTRSYEQYF
V: TRBV28; length: 16; D: TRBD1; J: TRBJ2-1; size: .; DNA: TGTGCCAGCAGTGTACAGGGTACAGGGGACGACAATGAGCAGTTCTTC; CDR3: CASSVQGTGDDNEQFF
V: TRBV11-2; length: 15; D: TRBD2; J: TRBJ2-1; size: few; DNA: TGTGCCAGCGGTCGAAGCGGGGGCTCCTACAATGAGCAGTTCTTC; CDR3: CASGRSGGSYNEQFF
V: TRBV7-2; length: 14; D: .; J: TRBJ1-1; size: .; DNA: TGTGCCAGCAGCTTGAGGGGGGTGGAGACTGAAGCTTTCTTT; CDR3: CASSLRGVETEAFF
V: TRBV4-1; length: 14; D: .; J: TRBJ1-2; size: few; DNA: TGCGCCAGCAGCCCACGGACGAGTACCTATGGCTACACCTTC; CDR3: CASSPRTSTYGYTF
V: TRBV5-1; length: 11; D: .; J: TRBJ1-2; size: .; DNA: TGCGCCAGCAGCTGGAAGAATGGCTACACCTTC; CDR3: CASSWKNGYTF
V: TRBV5-1; length: 15; D: .; J: TRBJ2-7; size: .; DNA: TGCGCCAGCAGCACCTTTATGGGGGCCTCCTACGAGCAGTACTTC; CDR3: CASSTFMGASYEQYF
V: TRBV24-1; length: 14; D: .; J: TRBJ2-3; size: few; DNA: TGTGCCACCGCTAGGGACGGGCAAGCGGATACGCAGTATTTT; CDR3: CATARDGQADTQYF
V: TRBV7-9; length: 14; D: .; J: TRBJ2-1; size: .; DNA: TGTGCCAGCACCCTCGATAGCTCCTACAATGAGCAGTTCTTC; CDR3: CASTLDSSYNEQFF
V: TRBV29-1; length: 13; D: .; J: TRBJ2-5; size: .; DNA: TGCAGCGTTGATAGGTCGGACCAAGAGACCCAGTACTTC; CDR3: CSVDRSDQETQYF
V: TRBV10-3; length: 15; D: .; J: TRBJ1-1; size: .; DNA: TGTGCCATCAGGCTGGACAGCGCTCCGAACACTGAAGCTTTCTTT; CDR3: CAIRLDSAPNTEAFF
V: TRBV20-1; length: 15; D: TRBD2; J: TRBJ2-7; size: .; DNA: TGCAGTGCTAGTCGCCCTCGCGGGGGGGCTTACGAGCAGTACTTC; CDR3: CSASRPRGGAYEQYF
V: TRBV9; length: 16; D: .; J: TRBJ2-7; size: few; DNA: TGTGCCAGCAGCCCAAGGGGGGCTACAGGAGCCTACGAGCAGTACTTC; CDR3: CASSPRGATGAYEQYF
V: TRBV7-3; length: 16; D: TRBD2; J: TRBJ2-5; size: few; DNA: TGTGCCAGCAGCTTAACAGGCCGACTAGCGGAAGAGACCCAGTACTTC; CDR3: CASSLTGRLAEETQYF
V: TRBV20-1; length: 14; D: TRBD2; J: TRBJ2-5; size: .; DNA: TGCAGTGCTGGGATAGCGGGGGTCCAAGAGACCCAGTACTTC; CDR3: CSAGIAGVQETQYF
V: TRBV7-3; length: 18; D: TRBD2; J: TRBJ2-1; size: .; DNA: TGTGCCAGCAGCCCGGGACTAGCGGGGGGGGAACTATACAATGAGCAGTTCTTC; CDR3: CASSPGLAGGELYNEQFF
V: TRBV4-1; length: 17; D: .; J: TRBJ1-2; size: .; DNA: TGCGCCAGCAGCCAAGATATGGGCAGGACGAATAACTATGGCTACACCTTC; CDR3: CASSQDMGRTNNYGYTF
V: TRBV5-1; length: 17; D: TRBD1; J: TRBJ1-6; size: .; DNA: TGCGCCAGCAGCTTGTCCTGGGCGACAGGGGGCAATTCACCCCTCCACTTT; CDR3: CASSLSWATGGNSPLHF
V: TRBV21-1; length: 13; D: .; J: TRBJ1-1; size: .; DNA: TGTGCTAGCAGCTACAGGGTCATGGGTGAAGCTTTCTTT; CDR3: CASSYRVMGEAFF
V: TRBV29-1; length: 13; D: TRBD1; J: TRBJ2-7; size: .; DNA: TGCAGCTCAACGGGACAGGGGAAAGGCGAGCAGTACTTC; CDR3: CSSTGQGKGEQYF
V: TRBV25-1; length: 19; D: .; J: TRBJ2-3; size: .; DNA: TGTGCCAGCAGTGAATCGGGCCCTTACCAGGGTGCGAGCACAGATACGCAGTATTTT; CDR3: CASSESGPYQGASTDTQYF
V: TRBV15; length: 15; D: .; J: TRBJ2-7; size: once; DNA: TGTGCCACCAGCAGAGAATACAGGGGGGGATACGAGCAGTACTTC; CDR3: CATSREYRGGYEQYF
V: TRBV7-8; length: 18; D: .; J: TRBJ2-5; size: .; DNA: TGTGCCAGCAGCTTAGCCATATACCGAATCGGCGGAGGGGAGACCCAGTACTTC; CDR3: CASSLAIYRIGGGETQYF
V: TRBV9; length: 15; D: .; J: TRBJ2-1; size: few; DNA: TGTGCCAGCAGCGTAGGGTGGGGAGGCTACAATGAGCAGTTCTTC; CDR3: CASSVGWGGYNEQFF
V: TRBV12-3/TRBV12-4; length: 17; D: .; J: TRBJ2-7; size: few; DNA: TGTGCCAGCAGTTTAAGATTCCGGGCAGAGAGCTCCTACGAGCAGTACTTC; CDR3: CASSLRFRAESSYEQYF
V: TRBV20-1; length: 12; D: .; J: TRBJ2-1; size: .; DNA: TGCAGTGCTAGAGCACAGGGTCGCGAGCAGTTCTTC; CDR3: CSARAQGREQFF
V: TRBV10-3; length: 16; D: TRBD2; J: TRBJ2-5; size: .; DNA: TGTGCCATCAGTGGCGCAGCGGGGGATAGTAAAGAGACCCAGTACTTC; CDR3: CAISGAAGDSKETQYF
V: TRBV20-1; length: 14; D: TRBD1; J: TRBJ2-7; size: .; DNA: TGCAGTGCTCGTGACCGGGACAGCTCCTACGAGCAGTACTTC; CDR3: CSARDRDSSYEQYF
V: TRBV20-1; length: 18; D: TRBD1; J: TRBJ2-6; size: many; DNA: TGCAGTGCTAGGGCCGGGACAGGGGGCTTTAACGGGGCCAACGTCCTGACTTTC; CDR3: CSARAGTGGFNGANVLTF
V: TRBV28; length: 14; D: .; J: TRBJ2-4; size: .; DNA: TGTGCCAGCAATACAGCGGGCGGGGAAAACATTCAGTACTTC; CDR3: CASNTAGGENIQYF
V: TRBV6-8; length: 17; D: .; J: TRBJ1-5; size: few; DNA: TGTGCCAGCAGTCCCATTACATCGCCCGCTAGCGATCAGCCCCAGCATTTT; CDR3: CASSPITSPASDQPQHF
V: TRBV4-1; length: 18; D: .; J: TRBJ1-2; size: once; DNA: TGCGCCAGCAGCCAAGCTGTCCGGGGGAGGTCTTATCCCTATGGCTACACCTTC; CDR3: CASSQAVRGRSYPYGYTF
V: TRBV12-3/TRBV12-4; length: 15; D: .; J: TRBJ1-1; size: few; DNA: TGTGCCAGCAGTTTAAGCCTACAGGGAGGCACTGAAGCTTTCTTT; CDR3: CASSLSLQGGTEAFF
V: TRBV20-1; length: 13; D: .; J: TRBJ2-1; size: .; DNA: TGCAGTGCTCGCGGGCTCCAGGACAATGAGCAGTTCTTC; CDR3: CSARGLQDNEQFF
V: TRBV7-3; length: 13; D: TRBD2; J: TRBJ2-3; size: many; DNA: TGTGCCAGCAGCGATAGCGGGGCAGATACGCAGTATTTT; CDR3: CASSDSGADTQYF
V: TRBV28; length: 12; D: .; J: TRBJ1-1; size: .; DNA: TGTGCCAGCAGTAATCGACAAACTGAAGCTTTCTTT; CDR3: CASSNRQTEAFF